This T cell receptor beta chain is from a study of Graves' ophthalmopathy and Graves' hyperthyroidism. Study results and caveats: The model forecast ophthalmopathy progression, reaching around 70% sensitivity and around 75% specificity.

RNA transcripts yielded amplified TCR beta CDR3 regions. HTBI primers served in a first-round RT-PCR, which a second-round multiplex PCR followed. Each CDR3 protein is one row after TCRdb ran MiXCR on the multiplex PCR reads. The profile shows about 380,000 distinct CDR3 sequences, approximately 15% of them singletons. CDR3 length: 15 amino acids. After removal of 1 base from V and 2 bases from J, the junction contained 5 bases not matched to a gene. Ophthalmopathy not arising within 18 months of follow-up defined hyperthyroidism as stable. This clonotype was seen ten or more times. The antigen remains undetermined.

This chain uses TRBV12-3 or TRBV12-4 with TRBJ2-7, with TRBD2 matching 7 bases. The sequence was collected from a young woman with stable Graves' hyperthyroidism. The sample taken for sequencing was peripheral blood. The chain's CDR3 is CASSLGGGVTYEQYF. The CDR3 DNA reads TGTGCCAGCAGTTTAGGCGGGGGAGTGACCTACGAGCAGTACTTC.